This T cell receptor beta chain was documented in a study of human T cells and chemical hapten exposure. This clonotype was seen many times. Unique molecular identifiers were linked by the library to individual cDNA molecules. Per the study methods: Sequenced samples showed a median of approximately 100,000 TCRs each, with counts running from roughly 23,000 to 700,000. MiXCR, run by TCRdb on the RACE reads, gives a single entry per CDR3 protein. Clone size and V and J calls follow TCRdb, not the original study. There are about 80,000 distinct CDR3 sequences in the sample; 10% occur only once, and approximately 1.5% lies in the top ten. Time point noted: patch test 1, 2 weeks after DPC sensitization. Noted treatment: therapeutic diphenylcyclopropenone sensitization with weekly scalp DPC. CDR3 length: 14 amino acids. Unmatched junction bases numbered 6, after V lost 6 bases and J lost 3 bases.

The material sequenced was whole blood, taken in connection with sensitization to the hapten diphenylcyclopropenone (DPC). The V and J genes are TRBV12-3 or TRBV12-4 and TRBJ1-1; 8 bases line up with TRBD1. This clonotype originated in a woman in her forties or fifties with alopecia areata. Some clones in this sample may be carry-over from other donors' samples. In nucleotides, the CDR3 is TGTGCCAGCAGCCGGACAGGGCGGGACACTGAAGCTTTCTTT. Translation gives CASSRTGRDTEAFF.